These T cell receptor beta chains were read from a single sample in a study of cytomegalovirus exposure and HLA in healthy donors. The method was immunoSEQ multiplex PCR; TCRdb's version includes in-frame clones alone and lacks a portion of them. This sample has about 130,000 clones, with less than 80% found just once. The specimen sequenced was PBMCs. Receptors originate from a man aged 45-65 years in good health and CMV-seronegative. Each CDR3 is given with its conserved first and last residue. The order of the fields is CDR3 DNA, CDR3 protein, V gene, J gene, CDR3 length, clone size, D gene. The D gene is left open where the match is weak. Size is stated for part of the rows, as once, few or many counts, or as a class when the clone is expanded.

CDR3 DNA: TGTGCCAGCTCCTCGGGACAGGGTCGGAATTCACCCCTCCACTTT
CDR3 protein: CASSSGQGRNSPLHF
V gene: TRBV18
J gene: TRBJ1-6
CDR3 length: 15
clone size: -
D gene: TRBD1

CDR3 DNA: TGTGCCAGCAGCCATGACAGACAGAATGAGCAGTTCTTC
CDR3 protein: CASSHDRQNEQFF
V gene: TRBV11-3
J gene: TRBJ2-1
CDR3 length: 13
clone size: -
D gene: -

CDR3 DNA: TGTGCCAGCAGCGTAGCACCTGGGGAGAATGAAAAACTGTTTTTT
CDR3 protein: CASSVAPGENEKLFF
V gene: TRBV5-5
J gene: TRBJ1-4
CDR3 length: 15
clone size: -
D gene: -

CDR3 DNA: TGTGCCAGCAGCTCCGGTGGCTCCTATAATTCACCCCTCCACTTT
CDR3 protein: CASSSGGSYNSPLHF
V gene: TRBV9
J gene: TRBJ1-6
CDR3 length: 15
clone size: -
D gene: -

CDR3 DNA: TGTGCCAGCAGTGCCCGGGGATCCGGTGAGGATGAAAAACTGTTTTTT
CDR3 protein: CASSARGSGEDEKLFF
V gene: TRBV6-1
J gene: TRBJ1-4
CDR3 length: 16
clone size: -
D gene: -

CDR3 DNA: TGCGCCAGCAGCCAAGATGAAGGGGATAACTATGGCTACACCTTC
CDR3 protein: CASSQDEGDNYGYTF
V gene: TRBV4-1
J gene: TRBJ1-2
CDR3 length: 15
clone size: -
D gene: -

CDR3 DNA: TGTGCCAGCAGCCAAGTCGTAGAACGTGCGGGGGGGCCCGAGACCCAGTACTTC
CDR3 protein: CASSQVVERAGGPETQYF
V gene: TRBV4-2
J gene: TRBJ2-5
CDR3 length: 18
clone size: -
D gene: TRBD2

CDR3 DNA: TGTGCCAGCAGCTTAGGACAGGGTTTCTACGAGCAGTACTTC
CDR3 protein: CASSLGQGFYEQYF
V gene: TRBV7-9
J gene: TRBJ2-7
CDR3 length: 14
clone size: -
D gene: TRBD1

CDR3 DNA: TGTGCCAGCAGCTCGACAGGGCCCTATGGCTACACCTTC
CDR3 protein: CASSSTGPYGYTF
V gene: TRBV11-2
J gene: TRBJ1-2
CDR3 length: 13
clone size: -
D gene: TRBD1

CDR3 DNA: TGTGCCAGCAGCGTCGCGGGGTCGGCTGAAGCTTTCTTT
CDR3 protein: CASSVAGSAEAFF
V gene: TRBV9
J gene: TRBJ1-1
CDR3 length: 13
clone size: few
D gene: -

CDR3 DNA: TGCAGCGTGGGGCAGGGGACCGTTAATGAAAAACTGTTTTTT
CDR3 protein: CSVGQGTVNEKLFF
V gene: TRBV29-1
J gene: TRBJ1-4
CDR3 length: 14
clone size: -
D gene: -

CDR3 DNA: TGTGCCAGCAGCCTCACGGGGGGACTAGCCTACACAGATACGCAGTATTTT
CDR3 protein: CASSLTGGLAYTDTQYF
V gene: TRBV13
J gene: TRBJ2-3
CDR3 length: 17
clone size: once
D gene: TRBD2

CDR3 DNA: TGTGCCAGTAGTGTTGGGACAGTTGAGTCCTATGGCTACACCTTC
CDR3 protein: CASSVGTVESYGYTF
V gene: TRBV19
J gene: TRBJ1-2
CDR3 length: 15
clone size: few
D gene: TRBD1

CDR3 DNA: TGTGCCAGCAGTTCAGAGGGGGGAGGGCTAACTAATGAAAAACTGTTTTTT
CDR3 protein: CASSSEGGGLTNEKLFF
V gene: TRBV27
J gene: TRBJ1-4
CDR3 length: 17
clone size: -
D gene: -

CDR3 DNA: TGTGCCAGCAGCCCCGGGACAGGGAGTGCAGATACGCAGTATTTT
CDR3 protein: CASSPGTGSADTQYF
V gene: TRBV7-7
J gene: TRBJ2-3
CDR3 length: 15
clone size: once
D gene: TRBD1

CDR3 DNA: TGCAGCCCGGGGGAACAGGAGATCAATGAGCAGTTCTTC
CDR3 protein: CSPGEQEINEQFF
V gene: TRBV29-1
J gene: TRBJ2-1
CDR3 length: 13
clone size: -
D gene: -

CDR3 DNA: TGTGCCAGCAGCCAAGAAAGGCAGCGGGGGAGGGATACGCAGTATTTT
CDR3 protein: CASSQERQRGRDTQYF
V gene: TRBV4-2
J gene: TRBJ2-3
CDR3 length: 16
clone size: -
D gene: TRBD2

CDR3 DNA: TGTGCCAGCAGCTTAGGCGGGGGCCACACAGATACGCAGTATTTT
CDR3 protein: CASSLGGGHTDTQYF
V gene: TRBV7-6
J gene: TRBJ2-3
CDR3 length: 15
clone size: -
D gene: -

CDR3 DNA: TGCGCCAGCAGCGTCGGGACTGTGAATTCACCCCTCCACTTT
CDR3 protein: CASSVGTVNSPLHF
V gene: TRBV4-3
J gene: TRBJ1-6
CDR3 length: 14
clone size: -
D gene: -

CDR3 DNA: TGTGCCAGCAGTGTTTCAGGGAAGAACTATGGCTACACCTTC
CDR3 protein: CASSVSGKNYGYTF
V gene: TRBV6-1
J gene: TRBJ1-2
CDR3 length: 14
clone size: -
D gene: -

CDR3 DNA: TGTGCCAGCAGCTTAGCTAGCGCAGGGGATACGCAGTATTTT
CDR3 protein: CASSLASAGDTQYF
V gene: TRBV11-3
J gene: TRBJ2-3
CDR3 length: 14
clone size: -
D gene: -

CDR3 DNA: TGTGCCAGCAGTTACTCGACTCCGGGCACAGATACGCAGTATTTT
CDR3 protein: CASSYSTPGTDTQYF
V gene: TRBV6-5
J gene: TRBJ2-3
CDR3 length: 15
clone size: -
D gene: -

CDR3 DNA: TGTGCCAGCAGCTCGTATCTAAACAGGGTTCTTGCCAAAAACATTCAGTACTTC
CDR3 protein: CASSSYLNRVLAKNIQYF
V gene: TRBV11-2
J gene: TRBJ2-4
CDR3 length: 18
clone size: -
D gene: -

CDR3 DNA: TGTGCCAGCAGTGAATCCCCGTATGGCACAGATACGCAGTATTTT
CDR3 protein: CASSESPYGTDTQYF
V gene: TRBV2
J gene: TRBJ2-3
CDR3 length: 15
clone size: -
D gene: -

CDR3 DNA: TGCGCCAGCAGTGAGATGGGGCTGTCAGGGAAGCTGTTTTTT
CDR3 protein: CASSEMGLSGKLFF
V gene: TRBV10-1
J gene: TRBJ2-2
CDR3 length: 14
clone size: -
D gene: -

CDR3 DNA: TGCGCCAGCAGCTTGGACATCCTCTCTGGAAACACCATATATTTT
CDR3 protein: CASSLDILSGNTIYF
V gene: TRBV5-1
J gene: TRBJ1-3
CDR3 length: 15
clone size: -
D gene: -

CDR3 DNA: TGTGCCAGTTCTAGCTATGGCTACACCTTC
CDR3 protein: CASSSYGYTF
V gene: TRBV19
J gene: TRBJ1-2
CDR3 length: 10
clone size: -
D gene: -

CDR3 DNA: TGTGCCAGCAGCTCCGTTGAGCAGGGCCACACAGATACGCAGTATTTT
CDR3 protein: CASSSVEQGHTDTQYF
V gene: TRBV6-6
J gene: TRBJ2-3
CDR3 length: 16
clone size: -
D gene: -

CDR3 DNA: TGCAGTGTCAGGAAGGGGTCTGACCAGCATTTT
CDR3 protein: CSVRKGSDQHF
V gene: TRBV20-1
J gene: TRBJ1-5
CDR3 length: 11
clone size: -
D gene: -

CDR3 DNA: TGCGCCAGCAGCCCTTTGCGGGGGGGCTCCTACAATGAGCAGTTCTTC
CDR3 protein: CASSPLRGGSYNEQFF
V gene: TRBV5-1
J gene: TRBJ2-1
CDR3 length: 16
clone size: -
D gene: TRBD2

CDR3 DNA: TGTGCCAGCAGCCCCTCAACCCGGACTAGCATAGGGAATGAGCAGTTCTTC
CDR3 protein: CASSPSTRTSIGNEQFF
V gene: TRBV7-2
J gene: TRBJ2-1
CDR3 length: 17
clone size: -
D gene: TRBD2

CDR3 DNA: TGTGCCAGTACCTCAAGGGACTTCACAGATACGCAGTATTTT
CDR3 protein: CASTSRDFTDTQYF
V gene: TRBV19
J gene: TRBJ2-3
CDR3 length: 14
clone size: -
D gene: -

CDR3 DNA: TGTGCCAGCAGTAACATCCAAGTGAATGAGCAGTTCTTC
CDR3 protein: CASSNIQVNEQFF
V gene: TRBV7-2
J gene: TRBJ2-1
CDR3 length: 13
clone size: -
D gene: -

CDR3 DNA: TGTGCCTATCCGGGGGGGCCAGGAAACACCATATATTTT
CDR3 protein: CAYPGGPGNTIYF
V gene: TRBV7-9
J gene: TRBJ1-3
CDR3 length: 13
clone size: few
D gene: -

CDR3 DNA: TGTGCCACCACATTACGTTCGGGTAATTCACCCCTCCACTTT
CDR3 protein: CATTLRSGNSPLHF
V gene: TRBV19
J gene: TRBJ1-6
CDR3 length: 14
clone size: few
D gene: -

CDR3 DNA: TGTGCCAGCAGCCAAGAGGGCTGGGGGGGGCAGTTCTTC
CDR3 protein: CASSQEGWGGQFF
V gene: TRBV14
J gene: TRBJ2-1
CDR3 length: 13
clone size: -
D gene: TRBD2

CDR3 DNA: TGTGCCAGCAGTGAAATGTGGGGGCCCTACAATGAGCAGTTCTTC
CDR3 protein: CASSEMWGPYNEQFF
V gene: TRBV2
J gene: TRBJ2-1
CDR3 length: 15
clone size: few
D gene: -

CDR3 DNA: TGTGCCAGCAGCTTACAGGAGAACTACGAGCAGTACTTC
CDR3 protein: CASSLQENYEQYF
V gene: TRBV5-4
J gene: TRBJ2-7
CDR3 length: 13
clone size: once
D gene: -

CDR3 DNA: TGTGTCAGCAGCTTTACGCCAGGCGGGCAATACAATGAGCAGTTCTTC
CDR3 protein: CVSSFTPGGQYNEQFF
V gene: TRBV7-9
J gene: TRBJ2-1
CDR3 length: 16
clone size: -
D gene: -